The clone carrying this TCR beta chain has a count of ten or more. Its antigen is currently unknown. The data are from a study of response to subunit inactivated influenza vaccine. TCRdb ran MiXCR on the RT-PCR reads and lists one entry per CDR3 protein. This sample has 560,000 or so distinct CDR3 sequences, with around 8% found just once. The CDR3 contains 15 residues. Germline values: CDR1 MNHEY, CDR2 SVGAGI. Trimming cost V 1 base and J 6 bases, with 12 bases left between them. General observations from the study: Researchers suggested that each seasonal influenza vaccination recruits few new T cells.

The sequence was obtained from a man aged 50-75 years who received an inactivated influenza vaccine. The rearrangement links TRBV6-5 to TRBJ2-2; maybe TRBD1 (6 bases). Sequencing used PBMCs from blood, obtained roughly 24 months after vaccination. The CDR3 region has the DNA TGTGCCAGCAGTTACTTCTGGGGGCAAGCCGGGGAGCTGTTTTTT. It encodes CASSYFWGQAGELFF.